The clone carrying this T cell receptor beta chain has more than one count but fewer than ten. Its target is not known. The entry originates in a study of human T cells and chemical hapten exposure. Overall study context: For sensitization, 2% DPC was applied to an approximately 2 cm by approximately 2 cm patch of upper inner arm skin.

Points from the study as a whole: TCRs exceeding a frequency of 1 in 1000 stayed unchanged under DPC sensitization.

Individual cDNA molecules received unique molecular identifiers in the library. TCRdb ran MiXCR on the RACE reads and lists one entry per CDR3 protein. The sample records about 120,000 distinct CDR3 sequences, approximately 13% being singletons. The CDR3 covers 15 residues. The V and J ends lost 3 bases and 8 bases, in that order; junction bases with no gene match: 8. Germline V CDR1 and CDR2: MNHEY, SMNVEV (reference sequence). Sample time point: patch test 1, 2 weeks after DPC sensitization. Treatment reported: therapeutic diphenylcyclopropenone sensitization with weekly scalp DPC. Venepuncture was done earlier than the placement of each patch test.

The clonotype originates from a man between 18 and 29 years old with alopecia areata. Some clones in this sample may be carry-over from other donors' samples. The sample here was whole blood, taken in connection with sensitization to the hapten diphenylcyclopropenone (DPC). The chain is built from TRBV27 and TRBJ2-1; 9 bases line up with TRBD2. The CDR3 reads CASSFPSGGIHEQFF. CDR3 in DNA: TGTGCCAGCAGTTTTCCAAGCGGGGGGATCCATGAGCAGTTCTTC.